Presented here are 18 T cell receptor beta chains from one specimen sequenced in a study of T cells in localized non-small cell lung cancer. Profiling relied on immunoSEQ multiplex PCR, and the TCRdb table lists in-frame clones only, not all of them. The sample holds roughly 1,000 clones, approximately 31% seen once. The sample here was normal lung tissue next to the tumor, taken before any cancer treatment. The receptors here all came from a male donor older than 55 with stage II lung adenocarcinoma.

In its sample, this clone was seen a few times. The chain uses TRBV19 and TRBJ1-1; TRBD1 is a possible D gene (5 bases). Looked up from germline, CDR1 is LNHDA and CDR2 is SQIVND (reference sequence). CDR3 length: 14 amino acids. Trimming took 6 bases from V and 4 from J, leaving 15 bases between them. This CDR3 reads CASRFRVSGTEAFF. The CDR3 DNA reads TGTGCCAGTAGGTTCAGGGTGTCGGGCACTGAAGCTTTCTTT.

V is TRBV30 and J is TRBJ2-1; 11 bases fit TRBD2. The CDR3 is made up of 14 amino acids. Germline assignment: CDR1 GTSNPN and CDR2 SVGIG (reference sequence). CDR3 DNA: TGTGCTTTCATCTGGACTAGCGGGTACAATGAGCAGTTCTTC. This codes for CAFIWTSGYNEQFF.

This clone was counted a single time. The V call is TRBV19, the J call TRBJ1-2; D is unclear. This CDR3 spans 11 amino acids. Per the germline V gene, CDR1 is LNHDA and CDR2 is SQIVND (reference sequence). V lost 3 bases to trimming and J lost 8 bases, with 7 bases between them. The CDR3 sequence: CASSMGRGYTF. For the CDR3, the DNA is TGTGCCAGTAGTATGGGCAGGGGCTACACCTTC.

The count of this clone is one. The chain couples TRBV19 to TRBJ2-2, with 7 bases matching TRBD1. Germline V gives CDR1 LNHDA, CDR2 SQIVND (reference sequence). The CDR3 has 14 amino acids. J lost 0 bases, V lost 7 bases, and 2 bases had no gene match. DNA for the CDR3: TGTGCCAGTATCGACAGGGCGAACACCGGGGAGCTGTTTTTT. Translation gives CASIDRANTGELFF.

The genes are TRBV30 and TRBJ1-1; no reliable D call. CDR1 is GTSNPN, CDR2 SVGIG, per germline (reference sequence). The CDR3 extends over 14 amino acids. V lost 4 bases and J lost 0, with 12 bases in between. The CDR3 loop is CAWTLGVMNTEAFF. Written as DNA, the CDR3 is TGTGCCTGGACATTAGGAGTCATGAACACTGAAGCTTTCTTT.

The chain has TRBV28 and TRBJ2-7, with D unresolved. Germline CDR1 and CDR2: MDHEN and SYDVKM. Between the trimmed V and J ends, which lost 3 bases and 3 bases, there was a span of 9 bases. CDR3 size: 13 residues. The CDR3 nucleotides read TGTGCCAGCAGTTTGAAAGGTAACTACGAGCAGTACTTC. Translated: CASSLKGNYEQYF.

The chain combines TRBV28 with TRBJ1-3, with no clear D. The germline V and J ends were trimmed by 7 bases and 0 bases, with 7 bases remaining between them. The germline CDR1 and CDR2 sequences are MDHEN and SYDVKM. The CDR3 has 13 residues. DNA for the CDR3: TGTGCCAGCAACCACTTCTCTGGAAACACCATATATTTT. It translates to CASNHFSGNTIYF.

This clone occurred a few times. This sequence joins TRBV11-3 and TRBJ2-5; 7 nucleotides agree with TRBD1. Germline CDR1 reads SGHNT; CDR2 reads YENEEA. This CDR3 is 15 amino acids long. After removal of 5 bases from V and 5 bases from J, the junction contained 11 bases not matched to a gene. The CDR3 DNA reads as TGTGCCAGCAGCGCCGGGACAGTCGATGGTGAGACCCAGTACTTC. This sequence encodes CASSAGTVDGETQYF.

This clone qualifies as medium-sized. The CDR3 nucleotides read TGTGCCAGCAGGGACTATCAGAGCTCCTACGAGCAGTACTTC. Translated: CASRDYQSSYEQYF. V gene TRBV6-8 combines with J gene TRBJ2-7; possible D gene TRBD2, 6 bases. The CDR3 consists of 14 residues. The germline V gene has CDR1 MNHGY and CDR2 SAAAGT. V lost 6 bases, J lost 0 bases, and 12 bases lay in between.

Only a few counts were recorded for this clone. DNA of the CDR3: TGTGCCAGCAGTGAAGAAAGCGGATACTACAATGAGCAGTTCTTC. Its translation: CASSEESGYYNEQFF. The chain recombines TRBV9 with TRBJ2-1; tentatively, D is TRBD2 (5 bases). This CDR3 is built from 15 residues. The germline CDR1 and CDR2 sequences are SGDLS and YYNGEE. Trimming removed 5 bases at V and 3 bases at J, with 15 bases between.

The rearrangement joins TRBV12-5 to TRBJ2-5; D is tentatively TRBD1 or TRBD2 (6 bases each). There are 15 residues in the CDR3. With 0 bases removed from V and 1 base from J, the gap between germline ends came to 9 bases. CDR1 is LGHNT and CDR2 is FRNRAP in the germline V gene. The CDR3 protein is CASGLVQGGQETQYF. The CDR3 bases are TGTGCTAGTGGTTTGGTACAGGGAGGCCAAGAGACCCAGTACTTC. Together with reference TRBV12-5 and TRBJ2-5, the CDR3 gives the full variable domain: DARVTQTPRHKVTEMGQEVTMRCQPILGHNTVFWYRQTMMQGLELLAYFRNRAPLDDSGMPKDRFSAEMPDATLATLKIQPSEPRDSAVYFCASGLVQGGQETQYFGPGTRLLVL.

In its sample, this clone was seen once. The chain couples TRBV29-1 to TRBJ1-5; D may be TRBD1 (5 bases). Looked up from germline, CDR1 is SQVTM and CDR2 is ANQGSEA. CDR3 length: 14 residues. V was clipped by 4 bases and J by 6 bases, with 16 bases between them. For the CDR3, the DNA is TGCAGCGTTGCTGGGGGGACTACGGGTCAGCCCCAGCATTTT. This codes for CSVAGGTTGQPQHF. Full variable domain (remainder filled in from reference TRBV29-1 and TRBJ1-5): SAVISQKPSRDICQRGTSLTIQCQVDSQVTMMFWYRQQPGQSLTLIATANQGSEATYESGFVIDKFPISRPNLTFSTLTVSNMSPEDSSIYLCSVAGGTTGQPQHFGDGTRLSIL.

The gene calls are TRBV19 and TRBJ1-2; D not certain. Germline CDR1 LNHDA, CDR2 SQIVND (reference sequence). The CDR3 sequence is 14 residues long. The V and J ends lost 2 bases and 0 bases respectively, with 7 bases between them. Here the CDR3 DNA reads TGTGCCAGTAGTATATCTCTTCCTAACTATGGCTACACCTTC. It translates to CASSISLPNYGYTF.

This rearrangement joins TRBV5-1 to TRBJ2-7, with TRBD1 identical over 9 bases. This CDR3 region has 14 residues. V was clipped by 1 base and J by 7 bases; unmatched bases: 6. Germline V gene data show CDR1 as SGHRS and CDR2 as YFSETQ. This CDR3 is CASSLTGGSGEQYF. CDR3 DNA: TGCGCCAGCAGCTTGACAGGGGGCTCGGGTGAGCAGTACTTC.

This clone appeared a few times. CDR3 protein: CASSHAYRVGEYEKLFF. The DNA of the CDR3 is TGTGCCAGCAGCCACGCCTACAGGGTAGGGGAGTATGAAAAACTGTTTTTT. This chain links TRBV11-3 with TRBJ1-4; the D gene is possibly TRBD1 (6 bases). Trimming removed 5 bases from V and 6 bases from J, with 22 bases in between. Germline CDR1 reads SGHNT; CDR2 reads YENEEA. This CDR3 is 17 amino acids long.

This clone is judged medium-sized. V and J are TRBV11-3 and TRBJ1-1; D is ambiguous. V shed 3 bases and J shed 0 bases, with 11 bases lying between them. CDR3 length equals 15 residues. The germline V gene encodes CDR1 SGHNT and CDR2 YENEEA. CDR3 sequence reads: CASSFLGRLNTEAFF. The DNA of the CDR3 is TGTGCCAGCAGCTTCCTCGGAAGACTGAACACTGAAGCTTTCTTT.

The CDR3 is CASREDRIHEQYF. The CDR3 DNA is TGTGCCAGCCGAGAGGACCGGATACACGAGCAGTACTTC. The chain is built from TRBV6-8 and TRBJ2-7; D uncertain. Trimming pared 8 bases from V and 5 bases from J, leaving 16 bases between. Germline V CDR1 and CDR2: MNHGY, SAAAGT. This CDR3 contains 13 residues.

By proportion, this clone is medium-sized (0.01 to 0.1%). V usage is TRBV5-3 and J usage is TRBJ2-1, with 7 bases matching TRBD2. TRBV5-3 counts as an open reading frame of uncertain function. Trimming at V came to 0 bases and at J to 10 bases, leaving 13 bases not matched to a gene. This CDR3 spans 16 amino acids. The chain's CDR3 is CARSLVRREPRNEQFF. DNA of the CDR3: TGTGCCAGAAGCTTGGTCAGGCGGGAGCCGCGTAACGAGCAGTTCTTC.